This T cell receptor (beta chain) was sequenced for a study of blood T cell repertoires in COVID-19. Overall study context: From the United States, Italy and Spain came samples of acute and convalescent COVID-19.

CDR1 and CDR2 from the germline V gene are SNHLY and FYNNEI. CDR3 size: 14 residues. The junction had 6 bases not matched to a gene; V was cut back by 6 bases and J by 4 bases. This clone is a singleton in its sample. Study processing details: Nucleated cell counts were estimated from reference gene primer amplification. TCRdb's copy holds only in-frame clones and misses some; the assay was immunoSEQ multiplex PCR. The V and J calls and the clone size are those of that table, but D and trimming were determined from the DNA. The table records approximately 280,000 clones, around 89% of them present only once.

The genes are TRBV2 and TRBJ1-2; 9 bases agree with TRBD1. The receptor was isolated from a middle-aged man with acute or convalescent COVID-19. Source material: peripheral blood. CDR3 residues: CASRTGGIFYGYTF. Here the CDR3 DNA reads TGTGCCAGCAGGACAGGGGGTATATTCTATGGCTACACCTTC.